The entry that follows covers one TCR beta chain sequence. Its specificity is not known. Per the germline V gene, CDR1 is SGHTA and CDR2 is FQGNSA. V lost 2 bases and J lost 7, with 6 bases in between. This CDR3 is built from 12 residues. The data originate from a study of cytomegalovirus exposure and HLA in healthy donors. Study conclusions and caveats: There were a few CMV-associated chains whose specificity for CMV antigens was confirmed in vitro. TCR association rates varied by HLA locus in a later analysis, with DRB1 highest and HLA-C lowest.

Nominally healthy donors provided the samples, though records likely missed some immune exposures. Primers included in the PCR were 60 Vbeta and 13 Jbeta primers. Measured with immunoSEQ multiplex PCR; TCRdb has only the in-frame clones, and not every one. The sample consists of some 150,000 clones, approximately 80% of them appearing once. The sequenced material came from PBMCs. The clonotype originates from a man aged 25 to 45 in good health and CMV-seropositive. The V and J genes are TRBV7-2 and TRBJ2-1, with D unclear. This CDR3 reads CASSLPLNEQFF. CDR3 DNA sequence: TGTGCCAGCAGCTTACCGTTGAATGAGCAGTTCTTC. Variable domain in full (rest from reference TRBV7-2 and TRBJ2-1): GAGVSQSPSNKVTEKGKDVELRCDPISGHTALYWYRQSLGQGLEFLIYFQGNSAPDKSGLPSDRFSAERTGGSVSTLTIQRTQQEDSAVYLCASSLPLNEQFFGPGTRLTVL.